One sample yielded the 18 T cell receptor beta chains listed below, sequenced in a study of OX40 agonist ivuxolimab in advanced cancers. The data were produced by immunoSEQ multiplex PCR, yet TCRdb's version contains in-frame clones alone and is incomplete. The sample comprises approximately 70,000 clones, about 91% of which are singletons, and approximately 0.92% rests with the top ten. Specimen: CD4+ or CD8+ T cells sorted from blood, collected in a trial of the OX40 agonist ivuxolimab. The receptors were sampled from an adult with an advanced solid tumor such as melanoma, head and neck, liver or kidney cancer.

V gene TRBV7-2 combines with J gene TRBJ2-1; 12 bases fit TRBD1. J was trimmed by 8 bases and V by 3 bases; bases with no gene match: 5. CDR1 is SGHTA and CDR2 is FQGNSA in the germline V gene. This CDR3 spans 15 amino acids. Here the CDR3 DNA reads TGTGCCAGCAGCTTCCAGGGACAGGGGGCTTATGAGCAGTTCTTC. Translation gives CASSFQGQGAYEQFF.

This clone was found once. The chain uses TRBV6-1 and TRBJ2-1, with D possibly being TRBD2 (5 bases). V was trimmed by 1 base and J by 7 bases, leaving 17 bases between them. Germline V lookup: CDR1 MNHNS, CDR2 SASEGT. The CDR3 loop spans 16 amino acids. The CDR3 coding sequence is TGTGCCAGCAGTGAAGTAGGGCTAGCAGTATGGAATGAGCAGTTCTTC. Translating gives CASSEVGLAVWNEQFF.

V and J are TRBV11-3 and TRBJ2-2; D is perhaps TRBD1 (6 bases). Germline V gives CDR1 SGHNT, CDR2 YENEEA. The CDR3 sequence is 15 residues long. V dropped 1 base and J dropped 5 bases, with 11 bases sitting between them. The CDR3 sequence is CASSLGGQKTGELFF. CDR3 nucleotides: TGTGCCAGCAGCTTAGGGGGACAAAAAACCGGGGAGCTGTTTTTT. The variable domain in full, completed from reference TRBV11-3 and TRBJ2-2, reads EAGVVQSPRYKIIEKKQPVAFWCNPISGHNTLYWYLQNLGQGPELLIRYENEEAVDDSQLPKDRFSAERLKGVDSTLKIQPAELGDSAVYLCASSLGGQKTGELFFGEGSRLTVL.

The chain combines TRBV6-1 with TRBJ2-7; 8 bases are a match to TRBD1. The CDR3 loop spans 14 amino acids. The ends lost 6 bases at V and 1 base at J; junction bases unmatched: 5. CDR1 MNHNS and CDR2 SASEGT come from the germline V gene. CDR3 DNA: TGTGCCAGCAGATCAGGGGGCCCTTCCTACGAGCAGTACTTC. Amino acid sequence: CASRSGGPSYEQYF.

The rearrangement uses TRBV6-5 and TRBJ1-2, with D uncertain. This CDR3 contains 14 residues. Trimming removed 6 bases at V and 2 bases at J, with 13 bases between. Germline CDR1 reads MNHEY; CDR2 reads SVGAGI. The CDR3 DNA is TGTGCCAGCAGCCTGGACGGTCTCAACTATGGCTACACCTTC. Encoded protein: CASSLDGLNYGYTF.

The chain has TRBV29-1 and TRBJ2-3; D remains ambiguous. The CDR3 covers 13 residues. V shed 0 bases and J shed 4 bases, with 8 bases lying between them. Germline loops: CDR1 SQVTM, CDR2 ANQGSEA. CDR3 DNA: TGCAGCGTTGAAGAGCAGACTGCAGATACGCAGTATTTT. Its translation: CSVEEQTADTQYF.

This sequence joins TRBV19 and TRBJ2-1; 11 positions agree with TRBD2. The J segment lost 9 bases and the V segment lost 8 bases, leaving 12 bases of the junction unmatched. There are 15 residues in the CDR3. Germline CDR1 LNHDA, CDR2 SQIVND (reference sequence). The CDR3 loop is CASGHVTSGTFEQFF. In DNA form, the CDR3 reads TGTGCCAGTGGCCATGTGACTAGCGGGACCTTTGAGCAGTTCTTC.

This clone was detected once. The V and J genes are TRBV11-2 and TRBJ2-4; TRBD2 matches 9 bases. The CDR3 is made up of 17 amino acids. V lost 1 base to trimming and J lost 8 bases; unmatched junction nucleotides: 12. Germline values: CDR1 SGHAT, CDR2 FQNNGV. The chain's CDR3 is CASSLALGASGIYIQYF. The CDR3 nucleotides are TGTGCCAGCAGCTTAGCACTAGGGGCTAGCGGGATATACATTCAGTACTTC.

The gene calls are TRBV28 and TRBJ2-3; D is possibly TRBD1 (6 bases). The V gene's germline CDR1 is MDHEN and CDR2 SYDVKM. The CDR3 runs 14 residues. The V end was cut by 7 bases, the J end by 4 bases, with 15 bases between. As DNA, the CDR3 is TGTGCCAGCAACCTGGTTGACAGGCCAGATACGCAGTATTTT. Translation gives CASNLVDRPDTQYF.

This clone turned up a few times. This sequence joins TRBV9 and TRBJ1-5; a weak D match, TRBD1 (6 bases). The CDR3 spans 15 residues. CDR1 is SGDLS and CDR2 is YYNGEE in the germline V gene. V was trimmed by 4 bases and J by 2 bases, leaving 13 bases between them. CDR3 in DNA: TGTGCCAGCAGCAGGGAGGGACACCGCAATCAGCCCCAGCATTTT. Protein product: CASSREGHRNQPQHF.

CDR3 loop: CASSLNDQYQETQYF. The CDR3 region has the DNA TGCGCCAGCAGCCTGAACGACCAGTACCAAGAGACCCAGTACTTC. The rearrangement links TRBV5-1 to TRBJ2-5; D remains unclear. Germline V CDR1 and CDR2: SGHRS, YFSETQ. Trimming stripped 4 bases from V and 0 bases from J, with 13 bases between. The CDR3 is 15 amino acids.

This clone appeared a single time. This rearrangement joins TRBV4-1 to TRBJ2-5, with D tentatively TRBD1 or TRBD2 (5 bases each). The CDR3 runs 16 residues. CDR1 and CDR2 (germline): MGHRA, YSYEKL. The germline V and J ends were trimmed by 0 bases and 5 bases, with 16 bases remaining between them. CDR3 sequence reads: CASSQEGPGRGETQYF. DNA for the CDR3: TGCGCCAGCAGCCAAGAGGGCCCGGGGCGAGGGGAGACCCAGTACTTC.

CDR3 residues: CASSGGPWTEAFF. The CDR3 DNA sequence: TGTGCCAGTAGCGGGGGCCCCTGGACTGAAGCTTTCTTT. The V and J genes are TRBV19 and TRBJ1-1; a possible D gene is TRBD1 (6 bases). CDR3 size: 13 residues. The germline V gene encodes CDR1 LNHDA and CDR2 SQIVND (reference sequence). The V end lost 6 bases, the J end lost 5 bases, and 13 bases lay between the germline ends.

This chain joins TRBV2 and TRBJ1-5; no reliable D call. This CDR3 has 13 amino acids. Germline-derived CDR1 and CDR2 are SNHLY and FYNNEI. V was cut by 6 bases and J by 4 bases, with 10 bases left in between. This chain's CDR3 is CASSADGNQPQHF. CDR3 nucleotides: TGTGCCAGCAGCGCCGACGGGAATCAGCCCCAGCATTTT.

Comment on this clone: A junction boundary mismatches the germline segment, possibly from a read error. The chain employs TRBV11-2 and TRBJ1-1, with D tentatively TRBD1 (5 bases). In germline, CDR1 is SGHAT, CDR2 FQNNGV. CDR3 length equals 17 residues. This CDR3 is CASRLALGSAGGTEAFF. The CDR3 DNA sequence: TGTGCCAGCAGGTTAGCCCTCGGATCCGCCGGGGGCACTGAAGCTTTCTTT.

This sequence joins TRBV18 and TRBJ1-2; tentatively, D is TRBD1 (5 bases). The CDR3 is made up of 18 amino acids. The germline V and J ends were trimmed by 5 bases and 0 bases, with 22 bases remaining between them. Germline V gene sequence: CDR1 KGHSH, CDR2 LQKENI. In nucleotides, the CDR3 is TGTGCCAGCTCATCAAGCAGTCCAGGGTGGGCCTCTAACTATGGCTACACCTTC. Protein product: CASSSSSPGWASNYGYTF.

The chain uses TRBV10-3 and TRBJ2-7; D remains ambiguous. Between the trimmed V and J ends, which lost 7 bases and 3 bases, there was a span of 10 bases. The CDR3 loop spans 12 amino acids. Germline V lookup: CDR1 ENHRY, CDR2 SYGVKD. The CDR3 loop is CAIMGSDYEQYF. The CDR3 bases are TGTGCCATCATGGGCAGTGACTACGAGCAGTACTTC.

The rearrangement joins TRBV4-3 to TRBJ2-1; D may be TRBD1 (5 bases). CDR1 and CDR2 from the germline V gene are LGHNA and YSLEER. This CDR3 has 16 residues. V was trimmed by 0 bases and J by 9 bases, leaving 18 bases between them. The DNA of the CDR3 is TGCGCCAGCAGCCAAGACCCCCCCCAGGGCTTGCTTGAGCAGTTCTTC. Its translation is CASSQDPPQGLLEQFF.